The 20 T cell receptor beta chains presented below share a single source sample, sequenced in a study of somatic mutations in cytotoxic T cells in rheumatoid arthritis. Measured with immunoSEQ multiplex PCR; TCRdb has only the in-frame clones, and not every one. Of fewer than 20,000 clones listed, 60% to 80% are singletons. The sequenced sample was CD8+ T cells sorted from blood. These TCRs come from an adult with rheumatoid arthritis.

The V call is TRBV6-1, the J call TRBJ1-2; D not certain. This CDR3 region has 13 residues. The V and J ends lost 7 bases and 5 bases respectively, with 14 bases between them. The germline V gene encodes CDR1 MNHNS and CDR2 SASEGT. CDR3 bases: TGTGCCAGCATAGTGTACCGAGGATATGGCTACACCTTC. Amino acid sequence: CASIVYRGYGYTF.

This chain connects TRBV11-2 to TRBJ1-2, with D possibly matching TRBD1 (6 bases). Deletions cut 1 base from V and 4 bases from J, with 13 bases between. The germline V gene has CDR1 SGHAT and CDR2 FQNNGV. This CDR3 is 15 amino acids long. As DNA, the CDR3 is TGTGCCAGCAGCTTAGGCCCAGGGGAGATCTATGGCTACACCTTC. It yields the protein CASSLGPGEIYGYTF.

This clone was detected a few times. The chain carries TRBV27 and TRBJ1-2; no reliable D call. CDR1 is MNHEY and CDR2 is SMNVEV in the germline V gene (reference sequence). The CDR3 runs to 12 residues. V lost 6 bases to trimming and J lost 8 bases, with 13 bases between them. Here the CDR3 DNA reads TGTGCCAGCAGGTCAGGAGGGAGCGGCTACACCTTC. Translation: CASRSGGSGYTF.

This sequence joins TRBV9 and TRBJ2-1; possible D gene TRBD2, 5 bases. The CDR3 extends over 12 amino acids. Germline CDR1 and CDR2: SGDLS and YYNGEE. Trimming removed 3 bases from V and 7 bases from J, with 8 bases in between. CDR3 DNA sequence: TGTGCCAGCAGCGCGCGGGTTAATGAGCAGTTCTTC. Translated: CASSARVNEQFF.

The chain has TRBV4-1 and TRBJ1-1; TRBD1 agrees at 7 bases. This CDR3 is 12 amino acids long. The V gene's germline CDR1 is MGHRA and CDR2 YSYEKL. The V segment lost 5 bases and the J segment 7 bases; nucleotides outside the gene matches: 4. The CDR3 nucleotides are TGCGCCAGCAGCGCCGGGACAGATGAAGCTTTCTTT. Its translation: CASSAGTDEAFF.

This clone has a handful of counts. J is TRBJ1-5 and V is TRBV7-9; D possibly corresponds to TRBD1 (5 bases). This CDR3 comprises 14 residues. Germline V gene sequence: CDR1 SEHNR, CDR2 FQNEAQ (reference sequence). Trimming cost V 6 bases and J 3 bases, with 12 bases left between them. The CDR3 sequence: CASSQDSFNQPQHF. CDR3 in DNA: TGTGCCAGCAGTCAAGACAGTTTCAATCAGCCCCAGCATTTT.

This chain uses TRBV19 with TRBJ2-1; possibly TRBD1 for D (6 bases). V was shortened by 6 bases and J by 0 bases, with 15 bases between the two germline ends. The germline V gene has CDR1 LNHDA and CDR2 SQIVND (reference sequence). This CDR3 has 16 residues. The CDR3 nucleotides are TGTGCCAGTAGCAACACAAAGACAGGCTCCTACAATGAGCAGTTCTTC. It is translated as CASSNTKTGSYNEQFF.

This clone was recorded a few times. CDR3 bases: TGTGCCAGTAGTACTGGACAGTCCTTCTCCTACGAGCAGTACTTC. This translates into CASSTGQSFSYEQYF. This rearrangement joins TRBV19 to TRBJ2-7, with D possibly TRBD1 on 6 matching bases. The CDR3 covers 15 residues. Trimming took off 4 bases at V and 0 bases at J, with 13 bases between the two ends. CDR1 is LNHDA and CDR2 is SQIVND in the germline V gene (reference sequence).

The gene calls are TRBV7-3 and TRBJ2-1, with unresolved D. This CDR3 spans 13 amino acids. V gave up 2 bases and J gave up 7 bases, with 9 bases separating them. Germline V CDR1 and CDR2: SGHTA, FQGTGA. The CDR3 reads CASSLETSNEQFF. CDR3 DNA sequence: TGTGCCAGCAGCTTAGAGACTTCAAATGAGCAGTTCTTC.

This chain uses TRBV28 with TRBJ2-4, with D tentatively TRBD2 (7 bases). This CDR3 comprises 15 residues. Deletions cut 1 base from V and 6 bases from J, with 13 bases between. Germline V lookup: CDR1 MDHEN, CDR2 SYDVKM. CDR3 loop: CASSLLGGPGNIQYF. The CDR3, as DNA: TGTGCCAGCAGTTTATTGGGGGGGCCTGGAAACATTCAGTACTTC.

This clone was counted a few times. The chain carries TRBV6-4 and TRBJ2-6, with 7 bases matching TRBD1. V was clipped by 6 bases and J by 0 bases; unmatched bases: 8. Germline CDR1 reads MRHNA; CDR2 reads SNTAGT. This CDR3 has 17 residues. In nucleotides, the CDR3 is TGTGCCAGCAGCGCGGACAGGTCGAGCTCTGGGGCCAACGTCCTGACTTTC. It translates to CASSADRSSSGANVLTF.

The V and J genes are TRBV5-1 and TRBJ1-5; 12 bases match TRBD1. The CDR3 sequence is 19 residues long. The V segment lost 0 bases and the J segment 4 bases; nucleotides outside the gene matches: 11. Looked up from germline, CDR1 is SGHRS and CDR2 is YFSETQ. The CDR3 region has the DNA TGCGCCAGCAGCTTGGACCCCGGGACAGGGGGCGCAGGGAATCAGCCCCAGCATTTT. Protein: CASSLDPGTGGAGNQPQHF.

The CDR3 loop reads CASSPGTLRDEQYF. CDR3 DNA: TGCGCCAGCAGCCCAGGGACTCTTCGGGACGAGCAGTACTTC. This chain links TRBV4-1 with TRBJ2-7; tentative D call: TRBD2 (6 bases). Trimming pared 4 bases from V and 5 bases from J, leaving 15 bases between. There are 14 residues in the CDR3. The germline V gene has CDR1 MGHRA and CDR2 YSYEKL.

Concerning this clone itself: The sample contains more than one DNA sequence encoding this CDR3. CDR3 protein: CASSVEGSYNSPLHF. CDR3 coding DNA: TGTGCCAGCAGCGTAGAGGGCAGTTATAATTCACCCCTCCACTTT. The V and J genes are TRBV9 and TRBJ1-6; no definite D call. Trimming cost V 0 bases and J 4 bases, with 8 bases left between them. The germline CDR1 and CDR2 sequences are SGDLS and YYNGEE. This CDR3 contains 15 residues. The entire variable domain, with the rest obtained from reference TRBV9 and TRBJ1-6, is as follows: DSGVTQTPKHLITATGQRVTLRCSPRSGDLSVYWYQQSLDQGLQFLIQYYNGEERAKGNILERFSAQQFPDLHSELNLSSLELGDSALYFCASSVEGSYNSPLHFGNGTRLTVT.

The chain uses TRBV9 and TRBJ1-2; D possibly corresponds to TRBD1 (5 bases). Germline V lookup: CDR1 SGDLS, CDR2 YYNGEE. Trimming left V 0 bases short and J 6 bases short, with 30 bases between. This CDR3 is built from 20 residues. In DNA form, the CDR3 reads TGTGCCAGCAGCGTAGCAATGGAACCCCCGGGACCGATGCCTCGGAATGGCTACACCTTC. This sequence encodes CASSVAMEPPGPMPRNGYTF.

With regard to this clone: The junction shows a germline mismatch at one end, possibly a read error. V and J are TRBV7-7 and TRBJ2-1; D possibly corresponds to TRBD2 (6 bases). Germline assignment: CDR1 SSHAT and CDR2 FNYEAQ (reference sequence). The CDR3 spans 15 residues. CDR3 nucleotide sequence: TGTGCTAGCAGCTTAGACGGGGGTCCTAACAATGAGCAGTTCTTC. This translates into CASSLDGGPNNEQFF.

This sequence joins TRBV7-9 and TRBJ2-5; no clear D. The V gene's germline CDR1 is SEHNR and CDR2 FQNEAQ (reference sequence). CDR3 length: 12 residues. Trimming shortened V by 5 bases and J by 5 bases, and 9 bases separated the two germline ends. CDR3 in DNA: TGTGCCAGCAGCCTGGTGGGTGAGACCCAGTACTTC. The encoded protein is CASSLVGETQYF. Filled out from reference TRBV7-9 and TRBJ2-5, the complete variable domain reads DTGVSQNPRHKITKRGQNVTFRCDPISEHNRLYWYRQTLGQGPEFLTYFQNEAQLEKSRLLSDRFSAERPKGSFSTLEIQRTEQGDSAMYLCASSLVGETQYFGPGTRLLVL.

The J gene is TRBJ1-2, the V gene TRBV6-5; D is unresolved. Trimming took 6 bases from V and 2 from J, leaving 10 bases between them. The V gene's germline CDR1 is MNHEY and CDR2 SVGAGI. The CDR3 has 13 amino acids. This CDR3 reads CASSQRGNYGYTF. The CDR3 DNA is TGTGCCAGCAGCCAAAGAGGGAACTATGGCTACACCTTC.

V is TRBV29-1 and J is TRBJ1-2; D is undetermined. The germline gives CDR1 SQVTM, CDR2 ANQGSEA. The V end was cut by 1 base, the J end by 2 bases, with 2 bases between. The CDR3 length is 11 residues. The CDR3 sequence is CSVEANYGYTF. The CDR3 DNA reads as TGCAGCGTTGAAGCCAACTATGGCTACACCTTC.

The chain has TRBV7-8 and TRBJ2-1, with D possibly being TRBD1 or TRBD2 (6 bases each). V was trimmed by 5 bases and J by 4 bases, leaving 18 bases between them. This CDR3 region has 16 residues. The germline CDR1 and CDR2 sequences are SGHVS and FQNEAQ. CDR3 DNA: TGTGCCAGCAGCGCCACCGTCCAAGGGGGGTACAATGAGCAGTTCTTC. It codes for CASSATVQGGYNEQFF.